One and the same sample provided the 15 T cell receptor beta chains below, sequenced in a study of blood T cell repertoires in COVID-19. Method: immunoSEQ multiplex PCR; TCRdb's copy keeps in-frame clones and lacks some. The sample carries 250,000 or so clones, around 88% recorded once. Sample: peripheral blood. These receptors were collected from a woman aged 30 to 39 with COVID-19, enrolled during active disease.

Concerning this clone itself: The same CDR3 arises from other DNA sequences in this sample as well. The V gene is TRBV5-1, the J gene TRBJ2-3; a weak D match, TRBD1 (5 bases). There are 16 residues in the CDR3. V lost 0 bases and J lost 3, with 14 bases in between. Per the germline V gene, CDR1 is SGHRS and CDR2 is YFSETQ. The CDR3 reads CASSLEGRVGTDTQYF. CDR3 DNA: TGCGCCAGCAGCTTGGAGGGGCGTGTGGGAACAGATACGCAGTATTTT. Combining the CDR3 with reference TRBV5-1 and TRBJ2-3 gives the whole variable domain KAGVTQTPRYLIKTRGQQVTLSCSPISGHRSVSWYQQTPGQGLQFLFEYFSETQRNKGNFPGRFSGRQFSNSRSEMNVSTLELGDSALYLCASSLEGRVGTDTQYFGPGTRLTVL.

The chain has TRBV6-5 and TRBJ1-2; possibly TRBD1 for D (5 bases). The CDR3 spans 14 residues. V was pared by 0 bases and J by 5 bases, with 10 bases between. Germline CDR1 and CDR2: MNHEY and SVGAGI. Here the CDR3 reads CASSYSFRGYGYTF. The CDR3 DNA sequence: TGTGCCAGCAGTTACTCGTTTAGGGGTTATGGCTACACCTTC.

This chain uses TRBV9 with TRBJ2-2; 9 bases fit TRBD2. The CDR3 has 16 amino acids. Per germline, CDR1 SGDLS and CDR2 YYNGEE. Losses at the gene ends were 1 base for V and 5 bases for J; bases not matched to a gene: 6. The CDR3 DNA is TGTGCCAGCAGCGTAAGGGTAGCGGGGGTTACCGGGGAGCTGTTTTTT. Encoded protein: CASSVRVAGVTGELFF. Based on the CDR3 plus reference TRBV9 and TRBJ2-2, the full variable domain is DSGVTQTPKHLITATGQRVTLRCSPRSGDLSVYWYQQSLDQGLQFLIQYYNGEERAKGNILERFSAQQFPDLHSELNLSSLELGDSALYFCASSVRVAGVTGELFFGEGSRLTVL.

The chain links TRBV23-1 to TRBJ1-1; D remains ambiguous. TRBV23-1 is flagged as an ORF with uncertain function. The CDR3 consists of 15 residues. V was clipped by 3 bases and J by 4 bases, with 15 bases between them. The CDR3 DNA follows: TGCGCCAGCAGTCATCGGCACTGGGGAGTCACTGAAGCTTTCTTT. It codes for CASSHRHWGVTEAFF.

This clone appeared once. The chain recombines TRBV7-9 with TRBJ1-2, with TRBD1 matching over 9 bases. The CDR3 consists of 15 residues. The V segment lost 5 bases and the J segment 5 bases; nucleotides outside the gene matches: 9. The germline gives CDR1 SEHNR, CDR2 FQNEAQ (reference sequence). CDR3: CASSPLSGQGYGYTF. DNA for the CDR3: TGTGCCAGCAGCCCACTATCGGGACAGGGATATGGCTACACCTTC. Supplemented by reference TRBV7-9 and TRBJ1-2, the full variable domain reads DTGVSQNPRHKITKRGQNVTFRCDPISEHNRLYWYRQTLGQGPEFLTYFQNEAQLEKSRLLSDRFSAERPKGSFSTLEIQRTEQGDSAMYLCASSPLSGQGYGYTFGSGTRLTVV.

The V and J genes are TRBV7-9 and TRBJ1-4; no clear D gene. Deletions cut 3 bases from V and 0 bases from J, with 2 bases between. The CDR3 has 13 amino acids. CDR1 is SEHNR and CDR2 is FQNEAQ in the germline V gene (reference sequence). CDR3 residues: CASSFTTNEKLFF. For the CDR3, the DNA is TGTGCCAGCAGCTTCACAACTAATGAAAAACTGTTTTTT. Full variable domain (missing parts from reference TRBV7-9 and TRBJ1-4): DTGVSQNPRHKITKRGQNVTFRCDPISEHNRLYWYRQTLGQGPEFLTYFQNEAQLEKSRLLSDRFSAERPKGSFSTLEIQRTEQGDSAMYLCASSFTTNEKLFFGSGTQLSVL.

This chain connects TRBV6-2 or TRBV6-3 to TRBJ2-2; D is undetermined. V shed 2 bases and J shed 0 bases, with 13 bases lying between them. This CDR3 comprises 17 residues. CDR1 and CDR2 (germline): MNHEY, SVGEGT. CDR3 residues: CASSYPLDKPNTGELFF. The CDR3, as DNA: TGTGCCAGCAGTTACCCCCTCGACAAGCCGAACACCGGGGAGCTGTTTTTT.

The chain employs TRBV19 and TRBJ2-3, with 7 bases lining up with TRBD1. Losses at the gene ends were 1 base for V and 6 bases for J; bases not matched to a gene: 4. The CDR3 is made up of 14 amino acids. Per germline, CDR1 LNHDA and CDR2 SQIVND (reference sequence). Here the CDR3 DNA reads TGTGCCAGTAGTATAGTCATGGACAGGGATACGCAGTATTTT. Translating gives CASSIVMDRDTQYF.

This rearrangement joins TRBV5-1 to TRBJ2-3; 10 nucleotides match TRBD2. Germline assignment: CDR1 SGHRS and CDR2 YFSETQ. The CDR3 spans 18 residues. Unmatched junction bases numbered 11, after V lost 4 bases and J lost 0 bases. The CDR3 loop reads CASSPLAGDYPSTDTQYF. The CDR3 DNA sequence: TGCGCCAGCAGCCCCCTAGCGGGGGACTACCCTAGCACAGATACGCAGTATTTT. Supplemented by reference TRBV5-1 and TRBJ2-3, the full variable domain reads KAGVTQTPRYLIKTRGQQVTLSCSPISGHRSVSWYQQTPGQGLQFLFEYFSETQRNKGNFPGRFSGRQFSNSRSEMNVSTLELGDSALYLCASSPLAGDYPSTDTQYFGPGTRLTVL.

This chain uses TRBV2 with TRBJ1-5; TRBD1 matches at 7 bases. Germline V gene data show CDR1 as SNHLY and CDR2 as FYNNEI. This CDR3 has 14 amino acids. The V gene end was trimmed by 6 bases and the J gene end by 3 bases; junction bases not matched to a gene: 5. The DNA for the CDR3 is TGTGCCAGCAGGCCGGACAGGTTCAATCAGCCCCAGCATTTT. Protein sequence: CASRPDRFNQPQHF.

The chain has TRBV6-5 and TRBJ2-7; possible D gene TRBD1, 6 bases. The germline V and J ends were trimmed by 7 bases and 0 bases, with 16 bases remaining between them. The length of the CDR3 is 15 residues. CDR1 MNHEY and CDR2 SVGAGI come from the germline V gene. CDR3 in amino acids: CASMTGHSFSYEQYV. The CDR3 DNA is TGTGCCAGCATGACAGGCCATTCTTTCTCCTACGAGCAGTACGTC.

About this clone: This same CDR3 is encoded by further DNA sequences in the sample. The rearrangement uses TRBV19 and TRBJ2-7; the match to TRBD1 covers 7 bases. Germline V lookup: CDR1 LNHDA, CDR2 SQIVND (reference sequence). This CDR3 has 14 residues. The junction had 5 bases not matched to a gene; V was cut back by 5 bases and J by 1 base. The CDR3 bases are TGTGCCAGTAGTTCTCGGACAGGTTCCTACGAGCAGTACTTC. Its translation is CASSSRTGSYEQYF.

V usage is TRBV11-2 and J usage is TRBJ2-2; 8 bases are a match to TRBD2. After removal of 5 bases from V and 4 bases from J, the junction contained 15 bases not matched to a gene. There are 18 residues in the CDR3. The germline V gene encodes CDR1 SGHAT and CDR2 FQNNGV. CDR3 in amino acids: CASSKPGTRSYTTGELFF. As DNA, the CDR3 is TGTGCCAGCAGCAAGCCCGGGACTAGATCTTACACCACCGGGGAGCTGTTTTTT.

The V and J genes are TRBV9 and TRBJ2-1, with 8 nucleotides matching TRBD2. In germline, CDR1 is SGDLS, CDR2 YYNGEE. The CDR3 is 15 amino acids. J lost 4 bases, V lost 0 bases, and 3 bases had no gene match. The CDR3 sequence is CASSVATSGYNEQFF. The CDR3 bases are TGTGCCAGCAGCGTAGCAACTAGCGGTTACAATGAGCAGTTCTTC.

V and J are TRBV7-2 and TRBJ2-7, with 14 bases identical to TRBD2. This CDR3 contains 15 residues. Germline V gene sequence: CDR1 SGHTA, CDR2 FQGNSA. Germline trimming cut 5 bases from V and 7 bases from J; bases unmatched to any gene: 7. The CDR3: CASSAGLAGGFEQYF. In DNA, the CDR3 is TGTGCCAGCAGCGCCGGACTAGCGGGGGGCTTTGAGCAGTACTTC. Complete variable domain (other parts from reference TRBV7-2 and TRBJ2-7): GAGVSQSPSNKVTEKGKDVELRCDPISGHTALYWYRQSLGQGLEFLIYFQGNSAPDKSGLPSDRFSAERTGGSVSTLTIQRTQQEDSAVYLCASSAGLAGGFEQYFGPGTRLTVT.